Listed below are T cell receptor beta chains from one sample, sequenced in a study of blood T cells in healthy people across ages. TCRdb reprocessed the 5' RACE reads via MiXCR and lists one record per CDR3 protein. The sample records 1.5 million to 2 million distinct CDR3 sequences, about 49% being singletons. The source material was blood. The receptors were sampled from a woman in her forties in good health. CDR3s include the opening cysteine and the closing phenylalanine or tryptophan.

j_call v_call cdr3_aa
- TRBV6-2/TRBV6-3 CASSYFGTKYNEQYF
TRBJ2-5 TRBV9 CASSLGTSGDGLVRETQYF
TRBJ1-4 TRBV4-2 CASSQGDGNEKLFF
TRBJ1-2 TRBV12-3/TRBV12-4 CASSLEGVYGGYTF
TRBJ2-7 TRBV20-1 CSAYAPGQGNYEQYF
TRBJ2-7 TRBV4-3 CASSQALGQAGHEQYF
TRBJ2-3 TRBV6-6 CASSSAQTPSTDTQYF
TRBJ2-5 TRBV29-1 CSVAPGLAVETQYF
TRBJ2-3 TRBV7-3 CASSGSGGGTDTQYF
TRBJ2-4 TRBV27 CASSPMAGAGRDIQYF
TRBJ2-6 TRBV12-3/TRBV12-4 CASSIDRFLSGANVLTF
TRBJ1-6 TRBV15 CATRIQSSYNSPLHF
TRBJ1-5 TRBV12-3/TRBV12-4 CASSLQGALGNQPQHF
TRBJ2-1 TRBV5-1 CASSYRDNYNEQFF
TRBJ2-1 TRBV28 CASSIGPRNEQFF
TRBJ2-5 TRBV7-2 CAGSPLTRGLGEQYF
TRBJ1-5 TRBV5-1 CASSTGGYNQPQHF
TRBJ2-1 TRBV4-3 CASSRMEGRYNEQFF
TRBJ2-1 TRBV20-1 CSAPTGTGADNEQFF
TRBJ1-4 TRBV7-2 CASSQPGSREKLFF
TRBJ1-4 TRBV29-1 CSVGGQANEKLFF
TRBJ2-1 TRBV6-5 CASIGPGASYNEQFF
TRBJ1-2 TRBV29-1 CSGDLGQGAYGYTF
TRBJ1-1 TRBV29-1 CSGEGVMNTEAFF
- TRBV6-6 CASSYGSSYNEQYF
TRBJ1-5 TRBV7-2 CASSLMAGRDNQPQHF
TRBJ2-1 TRBV11-2 CASSLESRGLSYNEQFF